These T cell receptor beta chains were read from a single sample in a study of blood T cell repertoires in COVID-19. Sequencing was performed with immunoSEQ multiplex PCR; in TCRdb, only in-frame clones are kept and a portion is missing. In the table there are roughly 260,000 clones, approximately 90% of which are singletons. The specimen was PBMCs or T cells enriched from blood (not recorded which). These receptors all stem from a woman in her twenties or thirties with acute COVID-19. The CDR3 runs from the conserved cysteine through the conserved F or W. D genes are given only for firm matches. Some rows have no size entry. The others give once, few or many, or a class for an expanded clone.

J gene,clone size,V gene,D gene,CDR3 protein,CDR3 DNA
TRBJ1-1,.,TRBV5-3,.,CARSFPILNTEAFF,TGTGCCAGAAGCTTCCCCATTCTGAACACTGAAGCTTTCTTT
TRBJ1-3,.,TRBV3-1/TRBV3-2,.,CASSEPDGSSGNTIYF,TGTGCCAGCAGCGAACCGGACGGGAGCTCTGGAAACACCATATATTTT
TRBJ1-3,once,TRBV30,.,CAWTVSSGNTIYF,TGTGCCTGGACAGTCAGCTCTGGAAACACCATATATTTT
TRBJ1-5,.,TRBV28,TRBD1,CASSSGQGNQPQHF,TGTGCCAGCAGCTCGGGACAGGGGAATCAGCCCCAGCATTTT
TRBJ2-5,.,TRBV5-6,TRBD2,CASSFLAGGMETQYF,TGTGCCAGCAGCTTTCTAGCGGGGGGGATGGAGACCCAGTACTTC
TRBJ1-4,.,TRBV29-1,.,CSVGGQGNEKLFF,TGCAGCGTTGGGGGGCAGGGTAATGAAAAACTGTTTTTT
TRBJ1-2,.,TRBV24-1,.,CATSEGSNYGYTF,TGTGCCACCAGTGAGGGCAGTAACTATGGCTACACCTTC
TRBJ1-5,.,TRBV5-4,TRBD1,CASSPGTGHNQPQHF,TGTGCCAGCAGTCCCGGGACAGGTCATAATCAGCCCCAGCATTTT
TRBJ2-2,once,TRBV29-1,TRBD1,CSVGQGALTGELFF,TGCAGCGTTGGACAGGGGGCGCTTACCGGGGAGCTGTTTTTT
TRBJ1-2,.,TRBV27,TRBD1,CASSLRRTNRGYGYTF,TGTGCCAGCAGTCTGCGGCGCACTAACAGGGGGTATGGCTACACCTTC
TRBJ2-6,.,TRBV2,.,CASTGQGTGANVLTF,TGTGCCAGCACTGGCCAGGGAACCGGGGCCAACGTCCTGACTTTC
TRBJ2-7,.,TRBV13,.,CASRGGASYEQYF,TGTGCCAGCAGAGGAGGGGCATCCTACGAGCAGTACTTC
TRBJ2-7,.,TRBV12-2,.,CASRLVASYRGWGEQYF,TGTGCAAGTCGCTTAGTAGCAAGTTACAGGGGTTGGGGCGAGCAGTACTTC
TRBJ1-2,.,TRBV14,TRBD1,CASRRAGQGYGYTF,TGTGCCAGCAGACGGGCCGGACAGGGCTATGGCTACACCTTC
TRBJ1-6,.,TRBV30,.,CAWSVKSGNSPLHF,TGTGCCTGGAGTGTGAAATCGGGAAATTCACCCCTCCACTTT
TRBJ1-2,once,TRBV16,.,CASSQQAYSYTF,TGTGCCAGCAGCCAACAGGCGTATAGCTACACCTTC
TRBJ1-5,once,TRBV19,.,CASESQGLGQPQHF,TGTGCCAGTGAAAGCCAGGGGCTGGGTCAGCCCCAGCATTTT
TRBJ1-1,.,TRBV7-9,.,CASSLSRGTEAFF,TGTGCCAGCAGCTTAAGTCGGGGAACTGAAGCTTTCTTT
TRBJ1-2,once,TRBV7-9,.,CASNRGGNYGYTF,TGTGCCAGCAACCGCGGGGGCAACTATGGCTACACCTTC
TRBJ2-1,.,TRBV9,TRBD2,CASSASLAAYNEQFF,TGTGCCAGCAGCGCCTCTCTAGCGGCGTACAATGAGCAGTTCTTC
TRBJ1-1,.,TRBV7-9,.,CASSSFKRGRGGSTEAFF,TGTGCCAGCAGCTCATTCAAACGAGGGCGGGGCGGGAGCACTGAAGCTTTCTTT
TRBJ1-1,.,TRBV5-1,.,CASTTSTGNTEAFF,TGCGCCAGCACCACCTCGACGGGTAACACTGAAGCTTTCTTT
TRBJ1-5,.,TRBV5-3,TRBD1,CARSLGQGVLQPQHF,TGTGCCAGAAGCTTGGGGCAGGGGGTTCTGCAGCCCCAGCATTTT
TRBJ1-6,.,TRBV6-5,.,CASFTVGSPLHF,TGTGCCAGCTTTACAGTCGGATCACCCCTCCACTTT
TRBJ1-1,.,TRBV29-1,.,CSVDVLEGLNTEAFF,TGCAGCGTTGATGTACTAGAGGGCCTGAACACTGAAGCTTTCTTT